Each of the 5 T cell receptor beta chains below was sequenced from the same sample in a study of Ad26.COV2.S vaccination and SARS-CoV-2 variants. Treatment specified: around 19 received Ad26.COV2.S at low or high dose, single or two shots; roughly 5 received placebo; per-sample allocation not given. The study sampled participants on day 63 after the first vaccine or placebo injection. Sequencing was performed with immunoSEQ multiplex PCR; in TCRdb, only in-frame clones are kept and a portion is missing. The table shows around 320,000 clones, with 85% to 90% occurring only once. The sequencing used peripheral blood, collected in a trial of Ad26.COV2.S vaccine versus placebo. These receptors originate from a person between 18 and 65 years old who received the Ad26.COV2.S COVID-19 vaccine or a placebo.

This chain joins TRBV5-1 and TRBJ2-7; no firm D call. CDR3 length: 17 amino acids. In germline, CDR1 is SGHRS, CDR2 YFSETQ. The V end lost 0 bases, the J end lost 4 bases, and 20 bases lay between the germline ends. The CDR3 reads CASSLEAGGGKRYEQYF. DNA for the CDR3: TGCGCCAGCAGCTTGGAGGCCGGTGGTGGGAAAAGGTACGAGCAGTACTTC.

This clone showed up just once. This rearrangement joins TRBV10-3 to TRBJ1-3, with D unclear. V gave up 6 bases and J gave up 4 bases, with 10 bases separating them. Germline loops: CDR1 ENHRY, CDR2 SYGVKD. The CDR3 is made up of 13 amino acids. CDR3 residues: CAISQEPGNTIYF. As DNA, the CDR3 is TGTGCCATCAGCCAGGAACCCGGAAACACCATATATTTT.

The V and J genes are TRBV5-1 and TRBJ1-1, with TRBD1 as a possible D gene (5 bases). The CDR3 runs to 15 residues. In germline, CDR1 is SGHRS, CDR2 YFSETQ. With 0 bases removed from V and 4 bases from J, the gap between germline ends came to 13 bases. The CDR3 is CASSLVGPPGTEAFF. CDR3 bases: TGCGCCAGCAGCTTGGTGGGACCCCCGGGCACTGAAGCTTTCTTT. The variable domain in full, completed from reference TRBV5-1 and TRBJ1-1, reads KAGVTQTPRYLIKTRGQQVTLSCSPISGHRSVSWYQQTPGQGLQFLFEYFSETQRNKGNFPGRFSGRQFSNSRSEMNVSTLELGDSALYLCASSLVGPPGTEAFFGQGTRLTVV.

V usage is TRBV2 and J usage is TRBJ1-2; D is unresolved. CDR3 length: 14 amino acids. V shed 2 bases and J shed 1 base, with 8 bases lying between them. The germline V gene has CDR1 SNHLY and CDR2 FYNNEI. The CDR3 DNA reads as TGTGCCAGCAGTGAATTTGAACTTAACTATGGCTACACCTTC. This encodes CASSEFELNYGYTF.

This chain connects TRBV7-9 to TRBJ1-5; no reliable D call. The germline gives CDR1 SEHNR, CDR2 FQNEAQ (reference sequence). V was trimmed by 1 base and J by 7 bases, leaving 11 bases between them. CDR3 length: 14 residues. CDR3 loop: CASSLVGVGQPQHF. CDR3 in DNA: TGTGCCAGCAGCTTAGTTGGGGTGGGACAGCCCCAGCATTTT.